The clone carrying this TCR beta chain has more than one count but fewer than ten. What it binds is not known. The data stem from a study of regulatory T cells in long-lasting Graves disease. Overall study findings and caveats: Persistent patients shared more public clonotypes (about 2,700) than new patients (approximately 900). With persistent disease, TRBV28, TRBJ1-2 and TRBJ2-5 were the favored segments.

Libraries of TCR beta came from iRepertoire HTBI primers plus Arm-PCR of CDR3 regions. MiXCR, applied by TCRdb to the multiplex PCR reads, yields one record per CDR3 protein. The sample lists hundreds of thousands of distinct CDR3 sequences, 22% occurring once. Germline V lookup: CDR1 SGHTA, CDR2 FQGNSA. The CDR3 loop spans 14 amino acids. V lost 2 bases, J lost 6 bases, and 3 bases stayed unmatched. Described time point: persistent/refractory GD, antithyroid drugs over 5 years with positive TRAb. The TCR library was made from RNA that had been extracted from PBMCs in TRIzol. The input for sequencing was peripheral blood mononuclear cells (PBMCs), taken when the disease was refractory, from a patient treated with antithyroid drugs. The chain is built from TRBV7-2 and TRBJ2-3, with 9 bases aligning to TRBD2. The source is a female donor with Graves disease. CDR3: CASSLMAGGDTQYF. The DNA for the CDR3 is TGTGCCAGCAGCTTAATGGCGGGGGGGGATACGCAGTATTTT.